Each of the 15 T cell receptor beta chains below was sequenced from the same sample in a study of shared clonotypes between healthy human individuals (dated by TCRdb to the early 2020s). Libraries came from the immunoSEQ multiplex PCR assay. What TCRdb holds here is the immuneACCESS table cut down to in-frame rearrangements. Part of the clones is not present; checked against another copy, under half of the missing clones reflect an unresolved V gene, and the others are unexplained. This sample comprises some 700,000 clones, about 90% of them detected only once. The top ten hold roughly 36% of the sample. The specimen sequenced was memory CD8+ T cells from PBMCs. According to the study, the label for this sample's cell subset or site signals: CD45RO+ cells pooled with CCR7-negative TemRA cells. The receptors derive from a man in his late teens or twenties in good health. Some clones in this sample may be carry-over from other donors' samples.

For the CDR3, the DNA is TGCGCCAGCAGCCAAGAAGGGACAGGGCTTTTCAACGAGCAGTACTTC. This translates into CASSQEGTGLFNEQYF. The chain links TRBV4-1 to TRBJ2-7; TRBD1 matches at 9 bases. The CDR3 extends over 16 amino acids. Germline-derived CDR1 and CDR2 are MGHRA and YSYEKL. V lost 0 bases, J lost 5 bases, and 8 bases stayed unmatched.

The count of this clone is one. The V call is TRBV7-9, the J call TRBJ2-5; TRBD2 matches at 8 bases. V lost 5 bases, J lost 4 bases, and 6 bases stayed unmatched. The CDR3 loop spans 14 amino acids. CDR1 is SEHNR and CDR2 is FQNEAQ in the germline V gene (reference sequence). CDR3 loop: CASSPGLAPETQYF. The CDR3 region has the DNA TGTGCCAGCAGCCCCGGACTAGCCCCAGAGACCCAGTACTTC.

This sequence joins TRBV6-1 and TRBJ1-3; no firm D call. The CDR3 runs 14 residues. Germline CDR1 and CDR2: MNHNS and SASEGT. V lost 6 bases and J 1 base, leaving 10 bases between the germline ends. The CDR3: CASSKPRSGNTIYF. The CDR3 DNA reads as TGTGCCAGCAGCAAACCCCGTTCTGGAAACACCATATATTTT.

The chain has TRBV11-3 and TRBJ2-1, with TRBD2 matching 13 bases. V was clipped by 3 bases and J by 8 bases; unmatched bases: 4. Germline CDR1 SGHNT, CDR2 YENEEA. This CDR3 is built from 15 residues. The CDR3 protein is CASSFTSGRADEQFF. The CDR3 region has the DNA TGTGCCAGCAGCTTCACTAGCGGGAGGGCCGATGAGCAGTTCTTC.

This sequence joins TRBV7-8 and TRBJ2-7; D is perhaps TRBD2 (7 bases). The germline V gene has CDR1 SGHVS and CDR2 FQNEAQ. The V gene lost 10 bases and the J gene lost 7 bases, with 29 bases spanning the gap. The CDR3 loop spans 16 amino acids. The CDR3 region is CATMKKGGGYLDEQYF. The CDR3 coding sequence is TGTGCCACAATGAAAAAGGGCGGGGGCTACCTGGATGAGCAGTACTTC.

The chain joins TRBV29-1 to TRBJ1-2, with D perhaps TRBD1 (6 bases). The CDR3 extends over 17 amino acids. The V end lost 0 bases, the J end lost 2 bases, and 19 bases lay between the germline ends. The germline CDR1 and CDR2 sequences are SQVTM and ANQGSEA. The CDR3 protein is CSVEDPGALQGNYGYTF. In DNA, the CDR3 is TGCAGCGTTGAAGATCCTGGAGCGTTGCAGGGGAACTATGGCTACACCTTC.

With regard to this clone: The same CDR3 can be traced to other DNA sequences in this sample. The V call is TRBV9, the J call TRBJ1-1, with D unresolved. CDR3 length equals 13 residues. Trimming stripped 1 base from V and 1 base from J, with 5 bases between. Per the germline V gene, CDR1 is SGDLS and CDR2 is YYNGEE. CDR3 coding DNA: TGTGCCAGCAGCGTATCAGGGAACACTGAAGCTTTCTTT. It is translated as CASSVSGNTEAFF.

The genes are TRBV7-6 and TRBJ2-1; TRBD1 is a possible D gene (6 bases). The CDR3 extends over 17 amino acids. Germline lookup yields CDR1 SGHVS and CDR2 FNYEAQ. V was pared by 3 bases and J by 6 bases, with 21 bases between. In nucleotides, the CDR3 is TGTGCCAGCAGCTTGGAAGACGGGACACTTAAAGGCAATGAGCAGTTCTTC. Translating it yields CASSLEDGTLKGNEQFF.

V usage is TRBV5-1 and J usage is TRBJ1-1, with a possible D match to TRBD1 (5 bases). Germline V CDR1 and CDR2: SGHRS, YFSETQ. The CDR3 covers 14 residues. Trimming shortened V by 2 bases and J by 1 base, and 9 bases separated the two germline ends. This CDR3 is CASSFTGENTEAFF. Here the CDR3 DNA reads TGCGCCAGCAGCTTTACAGGAGAGAACACTGAAGCTTTCTTT. The variable domain in full, with the rest retrieved from reference TRBV5-1 and TRBJ1-1, is KAGVTQTPRYLIKTRGQQVTLSCSPISGHRSVSWYQQTPGQGLQFLFEYFSETQRNKGNFPGRFSGRQFSNSRSEMNVSTLELGDSALYLCASSFTGENTEAFFGQGTRLTVV.

This chain connects TRBV6-6 to TRBJ1-3; D is unclear. The germline CDR1 and CDR2 sequences are MNHNY and SVGAGI (reference sequence). V dropped 7 bases and J dropped 0 bases, with 13 bases sitting between them. The CDR3 spans 15 residues. The CDR3 bases are TGTGCCAGCATCCGGGCCCAGAACTCTGGAAACACCATATATTTT. It codes for CASIRAQNSGNTIYF.

The V call is TRBV18, the J call TRBJ1-2; D might be TRBD1 (5 bases). V lost 0 bases and J lost 8, with 16 bases in between. CDR1 and CDR2 from the germline V gene are KGHSH and LQKENI. CDR3 length: 15 amino acids. CDR3 loop: CASSPPGVAVRGYTF. Here the CDR3 DNA reads TGTGCCAGCTCACCACCGGGGGTAGCGGTTCGAGGCTACACCTTC.

The chain is built from TRBV27 and TRBJ2-2, with 9 bases lining up with TRBD2. The CDR3 length is 15 residues. Germline loops: CDR1 MNHEY, CDR2 SMNVEV (reference sequence). V gave up 3 bases and J gave up 1 base; unmatched junction bases: 0. As DNA, the CDR3 is TGTGCCAGCAGTTTGCGGGAGGGGAACACCGGGGAGCTGTTTTTT. Translation: CASSLREGNTGELFF.

V gene TRBV4-2 combines with J gene TRBJ1-2; the match to TRBD1 covers 7 bases. This CDR3 contains 16 residues. Per the germline V gene, CDR1 is LGHNA and CDR2 is YNFKEQ. Trimming at V came to 4 bases and at J to 0 bases, leaving 8 bases not matched to a gene. This chain's CDR3 is CASSPHQQGTNYGYTF. The CDR3 DNA follows: TGTGCCAGCAGCCCCCACCAACAGGGGACTAACTATGGCTACACCTTC.

V gene TRBV15 combines with J gene TRBJ2-1; 7 bases line up with TRBD1. In germline, CDR1 is LNHNV, CDR2 YYDKDF (reference sequence). The V and J ends lost 8 bases and 9 bases, in that order; junction bases with no gene match: 13. The CDR3 is 14 residues long. The CDR3 DNA reads TGTGCCACCGGGGACGGACAGGTTTACGGTGAGCAGTTCTTC. Translated, it gives CATGDGQVYGEQFF.

The chain combines TRBV5-4 with TRBJ2-1; TRBD1 agrees at 8 bases. The V and J ends lost 4 bases and 3 bases, in that order; junction bases with no gene match: 3. CDR1 SGHNT and CDR2 YYREEE come from the germline V gene (reference sequence). The CDR3 sequence is 14 residues long. CDR3 sequence: CASSITGGYNEQFF. As DNA, the CDR3 is TGTGCCAGCAGCATTACAGGGGGCTACAATGAGCAGTTCTTC.